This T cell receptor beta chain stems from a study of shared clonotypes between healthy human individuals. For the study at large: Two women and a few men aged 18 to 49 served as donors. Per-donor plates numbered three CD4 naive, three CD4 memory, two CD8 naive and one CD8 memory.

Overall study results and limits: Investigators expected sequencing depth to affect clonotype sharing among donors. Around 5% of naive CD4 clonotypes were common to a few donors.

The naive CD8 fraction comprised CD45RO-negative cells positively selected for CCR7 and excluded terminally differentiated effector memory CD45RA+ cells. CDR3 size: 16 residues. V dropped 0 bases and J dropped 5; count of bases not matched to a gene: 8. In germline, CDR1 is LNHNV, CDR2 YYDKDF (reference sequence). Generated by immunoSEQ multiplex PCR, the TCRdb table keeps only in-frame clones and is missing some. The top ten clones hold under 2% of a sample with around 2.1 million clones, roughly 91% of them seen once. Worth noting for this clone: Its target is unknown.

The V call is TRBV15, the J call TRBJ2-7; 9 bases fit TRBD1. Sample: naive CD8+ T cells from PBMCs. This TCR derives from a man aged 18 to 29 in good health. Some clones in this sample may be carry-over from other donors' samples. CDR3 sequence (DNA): TGTGCCACCAGCAGAGATTGGGACAGGGCAGCGGACGAGCAGTACTTC. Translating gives CATSRDWDRAADEQYF.